A selection of T cell receptor beta chains follows, all from one sample in a study of vaccination and CD4 T cells after COVID-19. TCRdb analysed the PCR reads with MiXCR anew, one entry per CDR3 protein. This sample carries roughly 20,000 distinct CDR3 sequences, approximately 67% of them seen once, and the ten largest clones take 6% to 8.5%. These TCRs are of unknown antigen specificity. The sequencing sample was made of CD4+ T cells from blood, cultured in vitro. These receptors came from a human donor who had recovered from COVID-19. Each CDR3 is given with its conserved first and last residue. D genes are given only for firm matches. Clone size appears in some rows only: once, few, many, or a class for an expanded clone.

j_call	clone_size	d_call	v_call	cdr3_aa	cdr3_nt
TRBJ2-5	-	-	TRBV20-1	CMVGGGEQETQYF	TGCATGGTGGGTGGCGGGGAGCAAGAGACCCAGTACTTC
TRBJ2-1	-	-	TRBV11-2	CASSLFARRGDEQFF	TGTGCCAGCAGCTTATTTGCTAGGAGAGGAGATGAGCAGTTCTTC
TRBJ1-6	few	TRBD1	TRBV7-2	CASSLEGTGGNSPLHF	TGTGCCAGCAGCTTAGAAGGCACAGGGGGCAATTCACCCCTCCACTTT
TRBJ1-2	-	-	TRBV12-3/TRBV12-4	CASSPSWAPRYGYTF	TGTGCCAGCAGTCCCTCGTGGGCTCCTCGCTATGGCTACACCTTC
TRBJ1-5	few	TRBD1	TRBV2	CASQWDRVNQPQHF	TGTGCCAGCCAATGGGACAGGGTGAATCAGCCCCAGCATTTT
TRBJ1-6	few	TRBD1	TRBV27	CASRGQGPSPLHF	TGTGCCAGCAGGGGACAGGGGCCTTCACCCCTCCACTTT
TRBJ2-1	-	-	TRBV21-1	CASSKGDQPHYNEQFF	TGTGCCAGCAGCAAAGGGGACCAGCCCCACTACAATGAGCAGTTCTTC
TRBJ1-5	few	-	TRBV7-2	CASSRKGEPLQGQPQHF	TGTGCCAGCAGCCGAAAAGGGGAACCCCTCCAGGGTCAGCCCCAGCATTTT
TRBJ2-6	-	TRBD2	TRBV27	CASSPTRLAGVGANVLTF	TGTGCCAGCAGTCCTACTAGACTAGCGGGAGTCGGGGCCAACGTCCTGACTTTC
TRBJ2-6	-	TRBD1	TRBV5-4	CASSLTTGGGGANVLTF	TGTGCCAGCAGCTTGACGACAGGGGGCGGAGGGGCCAACGTCCTGACTTTC
TRBJ2-5	-	TRBD2	TRBV20-1	CSARPLTSGSGETQYF	TGCAGTGCTAGACCCCTGACTAGCGGGAGTGGGGAGACCCAGTACTTC
TRBJ2-3	-	-	TRBV20-1	CSARDGQGKADTQYF	TGCAGTGCTAGAGATGGGCAGGGGAAGGCAGATACGCAGTATTTT
TRBJ1-5	-	TRBD1	TRBV6-1	CASSLQGVSNQPQHF	TGTGCCAGCAGCTTACAGGGGGTAAGCAATCAGCCCCAGCATTTT
TRBJ1-1	-	-	TRBV6-2/TRBV6-3	CASSRGPRGTEAFF	TGTGCCAGCAGTCGGGGTCCGAGAGGCACTGAAGCTTTCTTT
TRBJ2-1	-	-	TRBV23-1	CASSQVRGHEQFF	TGCGCCAGCAGTCAAGTCCGGGGTCATGAGCAGTTCTTC
TRBJ2-3	-	-	TRBV21-1	CASSIIGGRWLAGTDTQYF	TGTGCCAGCAGCATAATAGGGGGCAGGTGGCTAGCGGGCACAGATACGCAGTATTTT
TRBJ2-3	once	-	TRBV7-2	CASSQGGDSTDTQYF	TGTGCCAGCAGCCAGGGGGGGGATTCCACAGATACGCAGTATTTT
TRBJ1-5	-	TRBD1	TRBV27	CASSSTGMVRNQPQHF	TGTGCCAGCAGTTCGACAGGGATGGTGCGCAATCAGCCCCAGCATTTT
TRBJ2-5	-	TRBD2	TRBV7-2	CASSPGLFRTQYF	TGTGCCAGCAGCCCGGGACTATTTAGGACCCAGTACTTC
TRBJ1-1	few	TRBD1	TRBV20-1	CSAPRGRDTEAFF	TGCAGTGCGCCAAGGGGGCGAGACACTGAAGCTTTCTTT
TRBJ1-1	-	-	TRBV19	CASSIRFRTATEAFF	TGTGCCAGTAGTATCCGGTTCCGGACAGCCACTGAAGCTTTCTTT
TRBJ2-3	once	TRBD2	TRBV11-3	CASSLCTSVWCTDTQYF	TGTGCCAGCAGCTTATGTACTAGCGTGTGGTGCACAGATACGCAGTATTTT
TRBJ1-1	few	-	TRBV11-2	CASSLDIDRNTEAFF	TGTGCCAGCAGCTTAGACATTGACCGGAACACTGAAGCTTTCTTT
TRBJ1-5	few	-	TRBV6-2/TRBV6-3	CATWRPTPNQPQHF	TGTGCCACCTGGCGGCCGACTCCTAATCAGCCCCAGCATTTT
TRBJ1-1	few	TRBD1	TRBV7-2	CASSSQGGNTEAFF	TGTGCCAGCAGCTCACAGGGGGGGAACACTGAAGCTTTCTTT
TRBJ1-3	-	-	TRBV30	CACRGGRHSGNTIYF	TGTGCCTGCCGGGGAGGGCGGCACTCTGGAAACACCATATATTTT
TRBJ2-5	-	-	TRBV27	CASMAAGTGMVGQYF	TGTGCCAGCATGGCCGCCGGGACGGGGATGGTGGGCCAGTACTTC
TRBJ2-1	-	-	TRBV2	CASTEWGIDNNEQFF	TGTGCCAGCACCGAATGGGGGATAGACAACAATGAGCAGTTCTTC
TRBJ1-2	few	-	TRBV20-1	CSARDPGLNGYTF	TGCAGTGCTAGAGATCCAGGCCTTAATGGCTACACCTTC
TRBJ2-2	-	-	TRBV21-1	CASRGICGPGELFF	TGTGCCAGCAGGGGGATATGCGGCCCCGGGGAGCTGTTTTTT
TRBJ1-2	-	TRBD1	TRBV30	CACPGGTDTNYGYTF	TGTGCCTGCCCAGGGGGGACCGACACTAACTATGGCTACACCTTC
TRBJ2-7	-	TRBD1	TRBV20-1	CSAGPGQGAEQYF	TGCAGTGCTGGGCCGGGACAGGGGGCCGAGCAGTACTTC
TRBJ1-6	-	TRBD1	TRBV20-1	CSARSGTASSYNSPLHF	TGCAGTGCTAGGAGTGGGACAGCAAGCTCCTATAATTCACCCCTCCACTTT
TRBJ2-3	-	-	TRBV7-2	CASSPDRLGTDTQYF	TGTGCCAGCAGCCCCGACAGACTAGGCACAGATACGCAGTATTTT
TRBJ1-3	-	-	TRBV7-2	CASLRGGANGNTIYF	TGTGCCAGCCTTCGGGGGGGGGCAAATGGAAACACCATATATTTT
TRBJ2-1	-	TRBD2	TRBV20-1	CSATQRAGGKLNEQFF	TGCAGTGCCACCCAGCGAGCGGGAGGGAAACTCAATGAGCAGTTCTTC
TRBJ2-2	-	TRBD2	TRBV20-1	CSARRLAGASNTGELFF	TGCAGTGCTAGAAGACTAGCGGGGGCCTCGAACACCGGGGAGCTGTTTTTT